One and the same sample provided the 7 T cell receptor beta chains below, sequenced in a study of beta chain features in type 1 diabetes. Of the isolated RNA, all was reverse transcribed, and so the sequenced material was expressed TCRB transcripts. Sequencing used immunoSEQ multiplex PCR; TCRdb keeps in-frame clones, though not all of them. The sample holds roughly 170,000 clones, 13% seen once. The sample taken for sequencing was central memory CD4+ T cells from blood. These receptors were obtained from a young woman in good health.

This clone appeared a few times. The chain links TRBV5-6 to TRBJ2-5; TRBD2 matches 9 bases. Losses at the gene ends were 1 base for V and 1 base for J; bases not matched to a gene: 8. Germline CDR1 SGHDT, CDR2 YYEEEE. The CDR3 totals 17 residues. The CDR3 sequence is CASSLIASSGVQETQYF. The DNA for the CDR3 is TGTGCCAGCAGCTTGATTGCGTCTAGCGGGGTCCAAGAGACCCAGTACTTC.

This clone was recorded a few times. The chain recombines TRBV4-1 with TRBJ2-4; 7 positions match TRBD1. The CDR3 has 16 residues. V was clipped by 1 base and J by 12 bases; unmatched bases: 15. In germline, CDR1 is MGHRA, CDR2 YSYEKL. CDR3 nucleotide sequence: TGCGCCAGCAGCCAAGGAACGGGACAGCAACGGGTGGCTCAGTACTTC. It is translated as CASSQGTGQQRVAQYF.

J is TRBJ1-1 and V is TRBV28; D gene unclear. The CDR3 spans 16 residues. Looked up from germline, CDR1 is MDHEN and CDR2 is SYDVKM. V was trimmed by 2 bases and J by 0 bases, leaving 13 bases between them. This chain's CDR3 is CASSLGQALMNTEAFF. CDR3 coding DNA: TGTGCCAGCAGTTTAGGGCAGGCCCTCATGAACACTGAAGCTTTCTTT.

The chain has TRBV27 and TRBJ2-7, with 7 positions matching TRBD1. The germline gives CDR1 MNHEY, CDR2 SMNVEV (reference sequence). Trimming removed 5 bases from V and 5 bases from J; junction bases left unmatched: 6. The CDR3 covers 13 residues. The CDR3 here is CASSQRQGDEQYF. CDR3 in DNA: TGTGCCAGCAGTCAACGACAGGGTGACGAGCAGTACTTC.

The rearrangement uses TRBV9 and TRBJ1-2; 7 positions agree with TRBD1. The CDR3 consists of 12 residues. Germline CDR1 is SGDLS and CDR2 is YYNGEE. V trimming: 4 bases; J trimming: 6 bases; junction bases outside the gene matches: 3. CDR3 bases: TGTGCCAGCAGCATAGACAGGGATGGCTACACCTTC. The encoded protein is CASSIDRDGYTF.

Worth noting for this clone: This CDR3 is missing its conserved last phenylalanine or tryptophan, likely due to a read error. The DNA is omitted, as the CDR3 cannot be located on it reliably, and the CDR3 follows TCRdb's listing. V gene TRBV14 combines with J gene TRBJ1-3; TRBD1, the table's D call, was not compared with the DNA. CDR1 and CDR2 (germline): SGHDN, FVKESK. The CDR3 totals 13 residues, both ends included. CDR3 in amino acids: CASSQVGDGTGSR.

The table lists this clone with a few counts. The chain uses TRBV2 and TRBJ1-1, with D maybe TRBD1 (5 bases). V was shortened by 5 bases and J by 6 bases, with 13 bases between the two germline ends. The CDR3 is made up of 13 amino acids. CDR1 is SNHLY, CDR2 FYNNEI, per germline. This chain's CDR3 is CASSPRVRAEAFF. For the CDR3, the DNA is TGTGCCAGCAGTCCCAGGGTAAGGGCTGAAGCTTTCTTT. Supplemented by reference TRBV2 and TRBJ1-1, the full variable domain reads EPEVTQTPSHQVTQMGQEVILRCVPISNHLYFYWYRQILGQKVEFLVSFYNNEISEKSEIFDDQFSVERPDGSNFTLKIRSTKLEDSAMYFCASSPRVRAEAFFGQGTRLTVV.